The entry below describes one T cell receptor beta chain. This clone was recorded once. Its antigen target is currently unknown. The junction does not match germline at one end; this may be a read error. One collaborating source in Seattle enrolled patients during active infection and followed them longitudinally through the course of disease. The collaborating institutions used their own protocols to collect whole blood in K2EDTA tubes. For TCRbeta analysis, collaborator samples were shipped as frozen whole blood, as isolated PBMCs, or as DNA extracted from either sample type. TCRbeta CDR3 regions were amplified from genomic DNA by means of the immunoSEQ Assay, a bias-controlled multiplex PCR. Processing in the source paper ran as follows. Nucleated cell counts per sample were estimated from amplification of reference gene primers within the assay. To quantify the absolute abundance of each unique TCRbeta CDR3 rearrangement, sequence reads were collapsed and filtered. For each sample, productive Simpson clonality was calculated as the square root of Simpson's diversity index over productive rearrangements. Sourced from immuneACCESS, this table was stored by TCRdb with only in-frame sequences that have V and J called. A share of the clones is absent; for the studies checked, an unresolved V gene accounts for under half, and the remainder has no known explanation. V and J calls and clone size are as listed in that table; D and trimming were resolved from the DNA. This sample comprises a few hundred thousand clones, around 89% of them detected only once. Of the sample, 2% to 2.5% falls within the top ten clones.

The data were obtained in a study of blood T cell repertoires in COVID-19 (dated by TCRdb to 2018 to 2020). For the wider study: Collaborator samples came from the United States, Italy and Spain and covered acute and convalescent phases of COVID-19. Sample metadata almost always included a de-identified subject ID, COVID-19 status, age in years and sex. Samples came from the ongoing ImmuneRACE study (first 160 participants) plus 1,254 subjects from 6 global collaborators. HLA class I and class II types, where available, came from metadata supplied by the sample provider rather than from assay-based typing. The repertoires were made available in a free public database intended to serve as a resource for research on the immune response to SARS-CoV-2. The material from the prospective study consisted of cDNA or gDNA derived from T cells, B-cell-depleted T cells, or PBMCs. Deeply sampled blood TCRbeta repertoires from subjects exposed to, actively infected with, or recovered from COVID-19 were included in the dataset. The full study reports these points: How much clinical and demographic metadata was included differed by source and by participant, and the metadata was provided uncurated.

The CDR3, from cysteine to phenylalanine, totals 20 residues. The entry retains the CDR3 DNA only, 60 bases that are in frame from base 1. Looking up the germline V gene yields CDR1 KGHSH and CDR2 LQKENI. This clonotype was obtained from a woman aged 55-70 years with COVID-19, enrolled during active disease. The sequence links TRBV18 to TRBJ2-5, with 11 central nucleotides matching TRBD2. The specimen sequenced was peripheral blood. The CDR3 loop reads CASSPVPTALAGALQKTQYF. The nucleotides read TGTGCCAGCTCACCGGTTCCAACAGCACTAGCGGGGGCCCTCCAAAAGACCCAGTACTTC.